This is a list of T cell receptor beta chains from one sample in a study of cytomegalovirus exposure and HLA in healthy donors. The protocol was immunoSEQ multiplex PCR, while the TCRdb copy is restricted to in-frame clones and leaves out a portion. The data show around 130,000 clones, about 85% seen once. The specimen was PBMCs. These receptors all stem from a boy younger than 18 in good health and CMV-seronegative. CDR3s include the opening cysteine and the closing phenylalanine or tryptophan. Each record gives: CDR3 protein, CDR3 DNA, D gene, clone size, V gene, J gene. The D gene is left open where the match is weak. Size is stated for part of the rows, as once, few or many counts, or as a class when the clone is expanded.

CDR3 protein: CASSSREPGNTIYF; CDR3 DNA: TGTGCCAGCTCCTCTCGGGAGCCTGGAAACACCATATATTTT; D gene: NA; clone size: NA; V gene: TRBV18; J gene: TRBJ1-3
CDR3 protein: CASSPLRAGQETQYF; CDR3 DNA: TGTGCCAGCTCACCACTTCGGGCGGGACAAGAGACCCAGTACTTC; D gene: NA; clone size: NA; V gene: TRBV18; J gene: TRBJ2-5
CDR3 protein: CASSPGQASTDTQYF; CDR3 DNA: TGCGCCAGCAGCCCGGGACAGGCTAGCACAGATACGCAGTATTTT; D gene: TRBD1; clone size: NA; V gene: TRBV4-3; J gene: TRBJ2-3
CDR3 protein: CASSPGQANGYTF; CDR3 DNA: TGTGCCAGCAGTCCGGGACAGGCAAATGGCTACACCTTC; D gene: TRBD1; clone size: once; V gene: TRBV6-6; J gene: TRBJ1-2
CDR3 protein: CASSPAGALYGYPF; CDR3 DNA: TGTGCCAGCAGCCCTGCGGGGGCCCTCTATGGCTACCCCTTC; D gene: NA; clone size: NA; V gene: TRBV5-4; J gene: TRBJ1-2
CDR3 protein: CASSPRTSVFNEQYF; CDR3 DNA: TGTGCCAGCAGTCCAAGGACTAGCGTATTCAACGAGCAGTACTTC; D gene: TRBD2; clone size: NA; V gene: TRBV28; J gene: TRBJ2-7
CDR3 protein: CASSQPRRGVEKLFF; CDR3 DNA: TGTGCCAGCAGCCAGCCCAGGAGGGGTGTTGAAAAACTGTTTTTT; D gene: NA; clone size: NA; V gene: TRBV7-6; J gene: TRBJ1-4
CDR3 protein: CASSSTAYNEQFF; CDR3 DNA: TGTGCCAGCAGCTCGACAGCGTACAATGAGCAGTTCTTC; D gene: NA; clone size: NA; V gene: TRBV7-2; J gene: TRBJ2-1
CDR3 protein: CASRPGQNYEQYF; CDR3 DNA: TGTGCCAGTAGACCGGGACAGAACTACGAGCAGTACTTC; D gene: TRBD1; clone size: NA; V gene: TRBV19; J gene: TRBJ2-7
CDR3 protein: CASSSGGAKGNTIYF; CDR3 DNA: TGCGCCAGCAGCTCCGGGGGGGCGAAGGGAAACACCATATATTTT; D gene: NA; clone size: NA; V gene: TRBV5-1; J gene: TRBJ1-3
CDR3 protein: CASSQVAGYYEQYF; CDR3 DNA: TGCGCCAGCAGCCAAGTAGCAGGGTACTACGAGCAGTACTTC; D gene: NA; clone size: NA; V gene: TRBV4-3; J gene: TRBJ2-7
CDR3 protein: CASSEAAGTRGELFF; CDR3 DNA: TGTGCCAGCAGTGAAGCAGCAGGCACCAGAGGGGAGCTGTTTTTT; D gene: NA; clone size: NA; V gene: TRBV6-1; J gene: TRBJ2-2
CDR3 protein: CASSYSRGLRTEAFF; CDR3 DNA: TGTGCCAGCAGTTACTCGAGAGGGCTGCGGACTGAAGCTTTCTTT; D gene: NA; clone size: NA; V gene: TRBV6-5; J gene: TRBJ1-1
CDR3 protein: CATQTRGPRTGELFF; CDR3 DNA: TGTGCCACTCAAACCAGGGGACCCAGAACCGGGGAGCTGTTTTTT; D gene: NA; clone size: NA; V gene: TRBV15; J gene: TRBJ2-2
CDR3 protein: CASSRDTSTDTQYF; CDR3 DNA: TGTGCTAGTTCGCGAGACACTAGCACAGATACGCAGTATTTT; D gene: NA; clone size: NA; V gene: TRBV12-5; J gene: TRBJ2-3
CDR3 protein: CSVEPDSANTGELFF; CDR3 DNA: TGCAGCGTTGAACCCGACAGCGCGAACACCGGGGAGCTGTTTTTT; D gene: NA; clone size: NA; V gene: TRBV29-1; J gene: TRBJ2-2
CDR3 protein: CASSQTSGSTDTQYF; CDR3 DNA: TGTGCCAGCAGTCAGACTAGCGGGAGCACAGATACGCAGTATTTT; D gene: TRBD2; clone size: NA; V gene: TRBV6-6; J gene: TRBJ2-3
CDR3 protein: CASRSQGASEAFF; CDR3 DNA: TGTGCCAGCAGATCGCAGGGGGCCTCTGAAGCTTTCTTT; D gene: TRBD1; clone size: few; V gene: TRBV5-5; J gene: TRBJ1-1
CDR3 protein: CASSYSIEGGEQYF; CDR3 DNA: TGTGCCAGCAGTTACTCGATAGAAGGGGGCGAGCAGTACTTC; D gene: NA; clone size: NA; V gene: TRBV6-5; J gene: TRBJ2-7
CDR3 protein: CASIGTDQNTEAFF; CDR3 DNA: TGTGCCAGCATCGGGACAGATCAGAACACTGAAGCTTTCTTT; D gene: TRBD1; clone size: NA; V gene: TRBV2; J gene: TRBJ1-1